This entry describes one T cell receptor beta chain. What it binds is not known. Use of 60 Vbeta and 13 Jbeta primers characterized the PCR. Some clones are missing from TCRdb's copy, which holds only in-frame ones; the method was immunoSEQ multiplex PCR. The table includes 95,000 to 150,000 clones, 75% to 80% detected once. The sample comes from a study of cytomegalovirus exposure and HLA in healthy donors. Study observations and caveats: HLA-A and HLA-B allele assignments for most subjects were reportedly predicted accurately using TCR beta sequences.

CDR3 length: 15 residues. Germline values: CDR1 SNHLY, CDR2 FYNNEI. The trim removed 5 bases at V and 4 bases at J, leaving 5 bases unmatched. This chain connects TRBV2 to TRBJ1-5; 10 nucleotides agree with TRBD1. Sequenced sample: PBMCs. The TCR was taken from a woman aged 25 to 45 in good health and CMV-seropositive. As DNA, the CDR3 is TGTGCCAGCAGTTTGGACAGGGGGACAAATCAGCCCCAGCATTTT. Translating gives CASSLDRGTNQPQHF.